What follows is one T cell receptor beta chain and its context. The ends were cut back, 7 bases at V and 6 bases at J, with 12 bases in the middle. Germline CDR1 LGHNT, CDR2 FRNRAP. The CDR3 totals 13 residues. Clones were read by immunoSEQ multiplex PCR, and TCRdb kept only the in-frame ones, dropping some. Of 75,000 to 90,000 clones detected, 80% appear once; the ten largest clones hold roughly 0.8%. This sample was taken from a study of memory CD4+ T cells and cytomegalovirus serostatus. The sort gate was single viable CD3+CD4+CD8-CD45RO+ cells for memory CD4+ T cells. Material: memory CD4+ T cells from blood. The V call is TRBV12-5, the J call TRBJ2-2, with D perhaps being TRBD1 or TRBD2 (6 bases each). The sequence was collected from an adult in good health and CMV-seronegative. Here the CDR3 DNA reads TGTGCTAGTGCTTGGGGGGCGCCCGGGGAGCTGTTTTTT. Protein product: CASAWGAPGELFF. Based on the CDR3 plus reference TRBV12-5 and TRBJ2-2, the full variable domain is DARVTQTPRHKVTEMGQEVTMRCQPILGHNTVFWYRQTMMQGLELLAYFRNRAPLDDSGMPKDRFSAEMPDATLATLKIQPSEPRDSAVYFCASAWGAPGELFFGEGSRLTVL.